This T cell receptor beta chain was profiled in a study of beta chain features in type 1 diabetes. Findings and limits, study-wide: Across all four CD4+ subsets, people with type 1 diabetes showed modestly shorter TCRB CDR3s. Sampled from patients, naive, central memory and Treg TCRB repertoires appeared more similar than those sampled from healthy donors. No resolution was reached here on whether HLA type influences TCRB rearrangement.

The CDR3 totals 12 residues. Germline lookup yields CDR1 SNHLY and CDR2 FYNNEI. J gave up 3 bases and V 8 bases, and 0 bases lay outside the gene matches. It was via CD45RO/CCR7/CD25/CD127/CD95/CD27 that CD4+ naive, central memory, regulatory and stem cell-like memory cells were sorted. Only a few counts were recorded for this clone. Its antigen remains unidentified. Every isolated RNA sample was fully reverse transcribed, so sequencing captured expressed TCRB transcripts. The method was immunoSEQ multiplex PCR; TCRdb's version includes in-frame clones alone and lacks a portion of them. The data hold some 120,000 clones, with roughly 17% observed a single time.

The clonotype was recovered from a man younger than 30 with type 1 diabetes. The chain couples TRBV2 to TRBJ1-2, with 10 bases fitting TRBD1. Source material: central memory CD4+ T cells from blood. The CDR3 is CASGQGDYGYTF. In nucleotides, the CDR3 is TGTGCCAGCGGACAGGGGGACTATGGCTACACCTTC.